This T cell receptor beta chain emerged from a study of blood T cell repertoires in COVID-19. V was cut by 5 bases and J by 5 bases, with 9 bases left in between. The CDR3 sequence is 13 residues long. CDR1 LNHNV and CDR2 YYDKDF come from the germline V gene (reference sequence). Profiling relied on immunoSEQ multiplex PCR, and the TCRdb table lists in-frame clones only, not all of them. In the table there are some 120,000 clones, about 85% of which are singletons. V usage is TRBV15 and J usage is TRBJ1-4, with D possibly TRBD1 on 5 matching bases. The clonotype originates from a man aged 65-85 years with acute or convalescent COVID-19. The sample was peripheral blood. CDR3 in amino acids: CATSRRVNEKLFF. As DNA, the CDR3 is TGTGCCACCAGCCGCAGGGTCAATGAAAAACTGTTTTTT.